This TCR beta chain was documented in a study of radiotherapy plus CTLA-4 blockade in lung cancer. The overall study: Among enrolled patients, roughly 18% responded and 31% achieved disease control. Regarding the study as a whole: There was expansion of tumor-derived TCR clones in blood after radiotherapy plus ipilimumab. Early clonal dynamics of blood T cells, together with interferon-beta, were reported as the best response predictor.

TCRdb's table, derived via immunoSEQ multiplex PCR, lists solely in-frame clones and lacks some. The sample has about 51,000 clones, about four fifths seen once. Alongside CTLA-4 blockade with ipilimumab, patients with chemo-refractory metastatic non-small-cell lung cancer received focal radiation. Germline CDR1 reads MNHEY; CDR2 reads SVGAGI. V shed 6 bases, J shed 8 bases, and the junction held 3 bases outside the gene matches. This CDR3 has 12 amino acids. On this clone: Its antigen is currently unknown.

Sequences were derived from peripheral blood, sampled from a patient treated with radiotherapy plus ipilimumab. The chain links TRBV6-5 to TRBJ2-1, with TRBD1 matching over 8 bases. The receptor's source is a human donor with non-small cell lung cancer who had a complete response to radiotherapy plus ipilimumab. The DNA of the CDR3 is TGTGCCAGCAGCCCAGGGGGCGATGAGCAGTTCTTC. This sequence encodes CASSPGGDEQFF.